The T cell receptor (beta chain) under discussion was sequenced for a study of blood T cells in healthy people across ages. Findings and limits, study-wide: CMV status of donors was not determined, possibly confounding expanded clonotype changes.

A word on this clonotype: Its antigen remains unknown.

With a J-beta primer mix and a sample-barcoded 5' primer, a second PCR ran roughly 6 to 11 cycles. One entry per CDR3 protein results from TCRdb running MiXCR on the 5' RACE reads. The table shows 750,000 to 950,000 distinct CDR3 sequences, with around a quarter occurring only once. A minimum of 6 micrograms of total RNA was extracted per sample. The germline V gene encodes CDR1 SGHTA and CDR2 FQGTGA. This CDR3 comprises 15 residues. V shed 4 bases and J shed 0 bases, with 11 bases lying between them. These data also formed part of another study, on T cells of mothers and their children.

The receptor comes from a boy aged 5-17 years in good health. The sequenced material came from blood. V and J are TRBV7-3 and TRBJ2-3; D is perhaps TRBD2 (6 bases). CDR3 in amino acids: CASSYDGRSTDTQYF. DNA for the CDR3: TGTGCCAGCAGCTACGACGGGAGAAGCACAGATACGCAGTATTTT.